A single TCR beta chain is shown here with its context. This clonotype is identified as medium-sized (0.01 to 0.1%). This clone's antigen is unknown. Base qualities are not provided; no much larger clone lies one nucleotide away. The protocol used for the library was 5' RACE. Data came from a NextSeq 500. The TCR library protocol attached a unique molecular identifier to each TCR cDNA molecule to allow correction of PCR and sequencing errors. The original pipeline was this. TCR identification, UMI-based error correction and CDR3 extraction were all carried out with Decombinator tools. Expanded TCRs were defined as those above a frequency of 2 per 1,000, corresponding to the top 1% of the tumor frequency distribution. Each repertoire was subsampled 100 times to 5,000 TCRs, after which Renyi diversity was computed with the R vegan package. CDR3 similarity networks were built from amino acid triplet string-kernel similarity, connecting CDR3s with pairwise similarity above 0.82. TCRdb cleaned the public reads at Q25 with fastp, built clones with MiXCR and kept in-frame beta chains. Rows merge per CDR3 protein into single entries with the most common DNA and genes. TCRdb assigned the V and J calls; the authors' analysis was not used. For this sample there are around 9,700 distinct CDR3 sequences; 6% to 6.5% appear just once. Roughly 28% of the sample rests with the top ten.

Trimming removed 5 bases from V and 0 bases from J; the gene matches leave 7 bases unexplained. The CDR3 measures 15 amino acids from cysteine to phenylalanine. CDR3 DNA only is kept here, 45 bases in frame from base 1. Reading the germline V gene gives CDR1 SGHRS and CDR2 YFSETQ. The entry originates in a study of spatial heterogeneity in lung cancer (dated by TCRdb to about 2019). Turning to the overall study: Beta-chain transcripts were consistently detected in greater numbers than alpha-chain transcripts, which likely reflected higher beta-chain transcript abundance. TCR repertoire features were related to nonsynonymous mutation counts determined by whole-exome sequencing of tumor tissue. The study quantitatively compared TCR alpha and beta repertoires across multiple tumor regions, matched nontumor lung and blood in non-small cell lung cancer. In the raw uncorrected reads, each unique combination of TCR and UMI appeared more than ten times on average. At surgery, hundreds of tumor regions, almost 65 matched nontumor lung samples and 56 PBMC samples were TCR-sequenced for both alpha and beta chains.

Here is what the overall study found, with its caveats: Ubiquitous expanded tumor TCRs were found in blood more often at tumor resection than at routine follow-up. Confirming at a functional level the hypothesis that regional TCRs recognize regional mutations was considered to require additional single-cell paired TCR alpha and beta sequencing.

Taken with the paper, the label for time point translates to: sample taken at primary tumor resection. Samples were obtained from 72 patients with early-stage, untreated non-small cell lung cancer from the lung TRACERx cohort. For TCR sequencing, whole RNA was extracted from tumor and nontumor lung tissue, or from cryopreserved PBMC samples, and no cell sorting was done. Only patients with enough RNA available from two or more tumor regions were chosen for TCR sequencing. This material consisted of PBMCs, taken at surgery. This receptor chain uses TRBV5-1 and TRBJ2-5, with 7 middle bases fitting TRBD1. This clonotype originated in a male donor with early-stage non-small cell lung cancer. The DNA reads TGCGCCAGCAGTACAGGGGATCCCTACCAAGAGACCCAGTACTTC. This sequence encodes CASSTGDPYQETQYF.